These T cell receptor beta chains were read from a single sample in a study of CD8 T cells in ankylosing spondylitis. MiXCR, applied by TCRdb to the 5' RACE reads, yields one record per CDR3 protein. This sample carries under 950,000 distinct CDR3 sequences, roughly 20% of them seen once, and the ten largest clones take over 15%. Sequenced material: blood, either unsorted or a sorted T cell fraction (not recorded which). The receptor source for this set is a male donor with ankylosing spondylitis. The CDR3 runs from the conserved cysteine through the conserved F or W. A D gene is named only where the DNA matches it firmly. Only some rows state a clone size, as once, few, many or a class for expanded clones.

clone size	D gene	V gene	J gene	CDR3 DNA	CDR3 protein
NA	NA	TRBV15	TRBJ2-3	TGTGCCACCAGCAGAGTGAGGGGACTTGGCACAGATACGCAGTATTTT	CATSRVRGLGTDTQYF
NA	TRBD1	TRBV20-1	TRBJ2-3	TGCAGTGCTAGGGACAGGGCCCTTTACACAGATACGCAGTATTTT	CSARDRALYTDTQYF
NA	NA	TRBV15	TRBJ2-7	TGTGCCACCAGCAGAGATCCGGGCTACGAGCAGTACTTC	CATSRDPGYEQYF
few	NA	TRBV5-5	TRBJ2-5	TGTGCCAGCAGCTTGTTTCGGGGAGTGGAGACCCAGTACTTC	CASSLFRGVETQYF
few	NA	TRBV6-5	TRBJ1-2	TGTGCCAGCAGTTACTCCGCTGGAGGGTCCGGCTACACCTTC	CASSYSAGGSGYTF
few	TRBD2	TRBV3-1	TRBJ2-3	TGTGCCAGCAGCCGGCTACCTGGACTAGCCGGCACAGATACGCAGTATTTT	CASSRLPGLAGTDTQYF
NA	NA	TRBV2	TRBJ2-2	TGTTCCGGGACTCCCGTTTTGAACACCGGGGAGCTGTTTTTT	CSGTPVLNTGELFF
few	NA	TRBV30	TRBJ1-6	TGTGCCTGGAGTGCAGTCTATTCACCCCTCCACTTT	CAWSAVYSPLHF
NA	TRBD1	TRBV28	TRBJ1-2	TGTGCCAGCAGTTTAGGGCGCAGGGGGCAGGGCTATGGCTACACCTTC	CASSLGRRGQGYGYTF
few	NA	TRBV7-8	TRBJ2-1	TGTGCCAGCAGCTTCGGCAGAGTGGAGTACAATGAGCAGTTCTTC	CASSFGRVEYNEQFF
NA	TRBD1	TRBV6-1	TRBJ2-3	TGTGCCAGCAGGAGACTGTCGGGACAGGGCTTTGCAGATACGCAGTATTTT	CASRRLSGQGFADTQYF
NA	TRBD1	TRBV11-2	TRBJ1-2	TGTGCCAGCAGCTACAGGGGGCGCCTAGGCTATGGCTACACCTTC	CASSYRGRLGYGYTF
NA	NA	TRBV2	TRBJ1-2	TGTGCCAGCAGTGAAGACAGGGCCAGGTTC	CASSEDRARF
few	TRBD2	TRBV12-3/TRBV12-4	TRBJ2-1	TGTGCCACAGGAAGTACTAGCGGGAGGCCAACTCTTTACAATGAGCAGTTCTTC	CATGSTSGRPTLYNEQFF
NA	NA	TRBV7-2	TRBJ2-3	TGTGCCAGCACCCGTTCCAGGACAGATACGCAGTATTTT	CASTRSRTDTQYF
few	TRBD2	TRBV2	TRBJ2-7	TGTGCCAGCAAGCGGGGGGTAGATTACGAGCAGTACTTC	CASKRGVDYEQYF
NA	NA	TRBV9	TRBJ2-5	TGTGCCAGCAGCAGGACTACCGGTAAAGAGACCCAGTACTTC	CASSRTTGKETQYF
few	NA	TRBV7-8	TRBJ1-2	TGTGCCAGCAGCCCGAGGGGGGATTCTGGCTATGGCTACACCTTC	CASSPRGDSGYGYTF
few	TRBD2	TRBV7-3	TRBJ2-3	TGTGCCAGCAGCGAGATAGCGGGCGGGGGGGCAGATACGCAGTATTTT	CASSEIAGGGADTQYF
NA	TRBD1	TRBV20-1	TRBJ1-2	TGCAGTGCTAGCCACGCAGGGGGGGTGACCGGCTACACCTTC	CSASHAGGVTGYTF
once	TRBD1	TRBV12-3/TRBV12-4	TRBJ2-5	TGTGCCAGCAGTTTTCGTCAGGGGGTACCCCAAGAGACCCAGTACTTC	CASSFRQGVPQETQYF
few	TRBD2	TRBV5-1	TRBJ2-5	TGCGCCAGCAGCTTAGGACGGACTAGCGGGGAAATCCAAGAGACCCAGTACTTC	CASSLGRTSGEIQETQYF
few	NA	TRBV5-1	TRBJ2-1	TGCGCCAGCAGCTTGGTCCCCAGGGGCGACGGGTACAATGAGCAGTTCTTC	CASSLVPRGDGYNEQFF
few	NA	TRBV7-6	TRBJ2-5	TGTGCCAGCAGCTTGGAAGACGGTGGCGGGACCCAGTACTTC	CASSLEDGGGTQYF
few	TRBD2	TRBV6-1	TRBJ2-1	TGTGCCAGCAGCCACACTAGCGGGGGGGCAAATGAGCAGTTCTTC	CASSHTSGGANEQFF
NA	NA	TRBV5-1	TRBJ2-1	TGCGCCAGCAGCTTGGTGGAGGCCGGGGATGAGCAGTTCTTC	CASSLVEAGDEQFF
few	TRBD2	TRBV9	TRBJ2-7	TGTGCCAGCAGCGTATCTAGCGGGGGTGGGTACGAGCAGTACTTC	CASSVSSGGGYEQYF
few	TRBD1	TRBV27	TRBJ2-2	TGTGCCAGCAGTCACCTGGGACAGACCGGGGAGCTGTTTTTT	CASSHLGQTGELFF
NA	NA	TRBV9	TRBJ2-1	TGTGCCAGCAGCGTCGAAGGGTTGGGTGAGCAGTTCTTC	CASSVEGLGEQFF
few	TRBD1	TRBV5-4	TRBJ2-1	TGTGCCAGCAGTTCTAGCAGGGGGCCAATATACAATGAGCAGTTCTTC	CASSSSRGPIYNEQFF
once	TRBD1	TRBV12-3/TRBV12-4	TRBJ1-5	TGTGCCAGCTGTTTTCGGGGGACAGGGGAAAATAGCAATCAGCCCCAGCATTTT	CASCFRGTGENSNQPQHF
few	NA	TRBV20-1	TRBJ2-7	TGCAGTGCTAGAGATCCCAGGACCTACGAGCAGTACTTC	CSARDPRTYEQYF
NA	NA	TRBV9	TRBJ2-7	TGTGCCAGCAGCGTCACGGGATACTCCTACGAGCAGTACTTC	CASSVTGYSYEQYF
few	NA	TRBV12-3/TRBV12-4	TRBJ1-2	TGTGCCAGCAGTTTTGGGAGGAGTTATAGCCCGGGGGACTATGGCTACACCTTC	CASSFGRSYSPGDYGYTF
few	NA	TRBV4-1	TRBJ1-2	TGCGCCAGCAGCCACGGACAGATTAACTATGGCTACACCTTC	CASSHGQINYGYTF
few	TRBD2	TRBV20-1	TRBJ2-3	TGCAGTGCTAGCCCCCCGGGGGGGCCGACAGATACGCAGTATTTT	CSASPPGGPTDTQYF
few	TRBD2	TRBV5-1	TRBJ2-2	TGCGCCAGCAGGAAAGCGGGAGGAACCACCGGGGAGCTGTTTTTT	CASRKAGGTTGELFF
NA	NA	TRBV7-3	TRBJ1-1	TGTGCCAGCAGCTTAAAAGGGTTTGAAGAGAACACTGAAGCTTTCTTT	CASSLKGFEENTEAFF
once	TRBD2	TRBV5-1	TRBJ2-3	TGCGCCAGCAGCCCCGGGGGACTAGCGGGGGGGTCAGATACGCAGTATTTT	CASSPGGLAGGSDTQYF
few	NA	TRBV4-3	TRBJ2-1	TGCGCCAGCAGCCCCAGACCCCCCTCGAGCTCCTACAATGAGCAGTTCTTC	CASSPRPPSSSYNEQFF
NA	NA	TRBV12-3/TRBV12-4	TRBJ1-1	TGTGCCAGCAGTTTAGCGCTAGGAGGTATGGCTTTCTTT	CASSLALGGMAFF
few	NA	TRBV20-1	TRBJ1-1	TGCAGTGCTAGAGGCCTATTGGGCACTGAAGCTTTCTTT	CSARGLLGTEAFF
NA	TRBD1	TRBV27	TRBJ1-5	TGTGCCAGCACCCGTGGGACAGATAGCAATCAGCCCCAGCATTTT	CASTRGTDSNQPQHF
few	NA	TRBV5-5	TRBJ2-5	TGTGCCAGCAGCTTATTCGCGGGGCTTGGCCAAGAGACCCAGTACTTC	CASSLFAGLGQETQYF
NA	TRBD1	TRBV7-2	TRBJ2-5	TGTGCCAGCAGCGGGGACAGGGAGACCCAGTACTTC	CASSGDRETQYF
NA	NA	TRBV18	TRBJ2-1	TGTGCCAGCTCACCACCCAATGGCGGGACCTACAATGAGCAGTTCTTC	CASSPPNGGTYNEQFF
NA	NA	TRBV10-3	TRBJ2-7	TGTGCCATCAGTGAGCCCTTCCACTACGAGCAGTACTTC	CAISEPFHYEQYF
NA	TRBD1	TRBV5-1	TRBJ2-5	TGCGCCAGCGGGGACAGGACCAGCTCCCAGACCCAGTACTTC	CASGDRTSSQTQYF
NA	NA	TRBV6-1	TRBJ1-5	TGTGCCAGCAGTGAAGGCCAAGTGGTCGACCGCTCTCAGCCCCAGCATTTT	CASSEGQVVDRSQPQHF
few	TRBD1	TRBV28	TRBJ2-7	TGTGCCAGCAGTCAAACACAGGGGCCCTACGAGCAGTACTTC	CASSQTQGPYEQYF
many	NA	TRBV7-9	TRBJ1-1	TGTGCCGGAAAGGGAAGGGAAATGAACACTGAAGCTTTCTTT	CAGKGREMNTEAFF
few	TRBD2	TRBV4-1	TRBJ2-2	TGCGCCAGCAGCGGGGAGACTAGCGGGATCACCAACACCGGGGAGCTGTTTTTT	CASSGETSGITNTGELFF
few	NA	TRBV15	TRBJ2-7	TGTGCCACCAGCATAGAACAGGAGGGACCGCACTACGAGCAGTACTTC	CATSIEQEGPHYEQYF
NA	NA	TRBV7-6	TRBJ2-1	TGTGCCAGCAGCTTAGGCTCACCAGATTACAATGAGCAGTTCTTC	CASSLGSPDYNEQFF
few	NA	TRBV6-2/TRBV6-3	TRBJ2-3	TGTGCCAGCAGTTACGTCCTAGCGACGCAGTATTTT	CASSYVLATQYF
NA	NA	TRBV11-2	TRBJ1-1	TGTGCCAGCAGCTTGGGGGTGGGACAAGGACAGACGAACACTGAAGCTTTCTTT	CASSLGVGQGQTNTEAFF
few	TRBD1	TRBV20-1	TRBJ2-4	TGCAGTGCAACGGACAGGGAGGTAAACATTCAGTACTTC	CSATDREVNIQYF
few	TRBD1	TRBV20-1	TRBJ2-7	TGCAGTGCTGAGGGGACAGGGCGCAATAACGAGCAGTACTTC	CSAEGTGRNNEQYF
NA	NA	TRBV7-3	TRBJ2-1	TGTGCCAGCAGCTTAAATGGGGGGCCTAACAATGAGCAGTTCTTC	CASSLNGGPNNEQFF